The 26 T cell receptor beta chains presented below share a single source sample, sequenced in a study of cytomegalovirus exposure and HLA in healthy donors. It was with 60 Vbeta and 13 Jbeta primers that the PCR ran. Libraries were prepared by immunoSEQ multiplex PCR; TCRdb keeps only in-frame clonotypes and omits some of them. The table has about 130,000 clones, over 60% seen once; the top ten hold about 1.2%. Input material: PBMCs. All receptors derive from a female donor in good health and CMV-seronegative.

This clone occurred a few times. The chain uses TRBV6-4 and TRBJ2-2, with a possible D match to TRBD1 (5 bases). With 5 bases removed from V and 4 bases from J, the gap between germline ends came to 11 bases. This CDR3 comprises 14 residues. The germline gives CDR1 MRHNA, CDR2 SNTAGT. The DNA for the CDR3 is TGTGCCAGCAGTCCCCAGGGTGGCACCGGGGAGCTGTTTTTT. Translation gives CASSPQGGTGELFF.

In regard to this clone: The sample contains more than one DNA sequence encoding this CDR3. The chain uses TRBV7-9 and TRBJ2-1; D is uncertain. With 3 bases removed from V and 7 bases from J, the gap between germline ends came to 16 bases. CDR1 SEHNR and CDR2 FQNEAQ come from the germline V gene (reference sequence). This CDR3 has 15 amino acids. CDR3 loop: CASSLISHWMNEQFF. For the CDR3, the DNA is TGTGCCAGCAGCTTGATTAGCCACTGGATGAATGAGCAGTTCTTC. The full variable domain, rest sourced from reference TRBV7-9 and TRBJ2-1, is DTGVSQNPRHKITKRGQNVTFRCDPISEHNRLYWYRQTLGQGPEFLTYFQNEAQLEKSRLLSDRFSAERPKGSFSTLEIQRTEQGDSAMYLCASSLISHWMNEQFFGPGTRLTVL.

The chain joins TRBV30 to TRBJ2-3, with D unclear. V dropped 3 bases and J dropped 8 bases, with 21 bases sitting between them. From germline, CDR1 is GTSNPN and CDR2 SVGIG (reference sequence). This CDR3 contains 15 residues. CDR3 loop: CAWRPPRVLQGTQYF. The CDR3 DNA sequence: TGTGCCTGGAGGCCCCCTCGGGTCCTGCAAGGTACGCAGTATTTT.

V usage is TRBV2 and J usage is TRBJ2-7; maybe TRBD1 (6 bases). Trimming removed 8 bases from V and 7 bases from J, with 18 bases in between. The CDR3 runs 13 residues. CDR1 is SNHLY, CDR2 FYNNEI, per germline. DNA for the CDR3: TGTGCCAGCGGGGCCAGGGGCGCGGGTGAGCAGTACTTC. Translated: CASGARGAGEQYF.

CDR3 sequence (DNA): TGTGCCAGCAGCTTAGGTCCGGTACAGCCCCAGCATTTT. Translated, it gives CASSLGPVQPQHF. This chain links TRBV7-9 with TRBJ1-5; no clear D. V was cut by 1 base and J by 7 bases, with 8 bases left in between. CDR1 and CDR2 (germline): SEHNR, FQNEAQ (reference sequence). CDR3 size: 13 residues.

V is TRBV2 and J is TRBJ1-1; a possible D gene is TRBD1 (5 bases). Per the germline V gene, CDR1 is SNHLY and CDR2 is FYNNEI. V was trimmed by 3 bases and J by 5 bases, leaving 22 bases between them. This CDR3 spans 17 amino acids. CDR3 protein: CASSDSSDREWGTEAFF. As DNA, the CDR3 is TGTGCCAGCAGTGATAGTTCTGACAGAGAGTGGGGAACTGAAGCTTTCTTT. Variable domain in full (rest from reference TRBV2 and TRBJ1-1): EPEVTQTPSHQVTQMGQEVILRCVPISNHLYFYWYRQILGQKVEFLVSFYNNEISEKSEIFDDQFSVERPDGSNFTLKIRSTKLEDSAMYFCASSDSSDREWGTEAFFGQGTRLTVV.

The J gene is TRBJ1-5, the V gene TRBV7-8; 8 bases agree with TRBD1. Germline V gene data show CDR1 as SGHVS and CDR2 as FQNEAQ. The CDR3 is made up of 15 amino acids. Germline trimming cut 0 bases from V and 7 bases from J; bases unmatched to any gene: 5. This CDR3 is CASSLANRGRQPQHF. The CDR3 DNA reads as TGTGCCAGCAGCTTAGCGAACAGGGGGAGGCAGCCCCAGCATTTT.

The V call is TRBV18, the J call TRBJ2-5, with D possibly being TRBD2 (6 bases). Matching the DNA end better, TRBJ2-7 makes the J call doubtful. The CDR3 spans 14 residues. Germline V CDR1 and CDR2: KGHSH, LQKENI. The CDR3 is CASSHGGISYEQYF. The CDR3 DNA is TGTGCCAGCTCTCACGGGGGAATCTCCTACGAGCAGTACTTC.

The rearrangement links TRBV19 to TRBJ1-1; tentative D call: TRBD1 (5 bases). The CDR3 contains 14 residues. Germline CDR1 is LNHDA and CDR2 is SQIVND (reference sequence). V shed 5 bases and J shed 0 bases, with 10 bases lying between them. CDR3 sequence: CASSSGLLNTEAFF. The CDR3 DNA sequence: TGTGCCAGTAGTTCGGGACTCTTGAACACTGAAGCTTTCTTT.

The chain recombines TRBV9 with TRBJ1-5; possibly TRBD1 for D (6 bases). Germline CDR1 is SGDLS and CDR2 is YYNGEE. The ends were cut back, 2 bases at V and 1 base at J, with 10 bases in the middle. The CDR3 sequence is 15 residues long. CDR3 bases: TGTGCCAGCAGCGTTGGGACACAGAGCAATCAGCCCCAGCATTTT. This sequence encodes CASSVGTQSNQPQHF.

This clone turned up a few times. The rearrangement uses TRBV2 and TRBJ1-2, with 10 bases matching TRBD1. The length of the CDR3 is 15 residues. CDR1 is SNHLY, CDR2 FYNNEI, per germline. Trimming cost V 6 bases and J 4 bases; bases outside gene matches: 8. The DNA for the CDR3 is TGTGCCAGCAGCTCCAGGGACAGGGGTACCTATGGCTACACCTTC. Protein sequence: CASSSRDRGTYGYTF.

V gene TRBV5-5 combines with J gene TRBJ1-6; the D gene is possibly TRBD1 (6 bases). Trimming left V 0 bases short and J 8 bases short, with 15 bases between. Per the germline V gene, CDR1 is SGHKS and CDR2 is YYEKEE (reference sequence). The CDR3 loop spans 16 amino acids. This chain's CDR3 is CASSLAPGVGDSPLHF. The CDR3 DNA reads TGTGCCAGCAGCTTGGCCCCAGGGGTCGGTGATTCACCCCTCCACTTT.

This chain links TRBV5-5 with TRBJ1-5, with TRBD1 as a possible D gene (5 bases). Between the trimmed V and J ends, which lost 1 base and 6 bases, there was a span of 11 bases. The CDR3 has 14 residues. The V gene's germline CDR1 is SGHKS and CDR2 YYEKEE (reference sequence). This CDR3 reads CASSLNVGGQPQHF. The CDR3, as DNA: TGTGCCAGCAGCTTGAATGTGGGGGGTCAGCCCCAGCATTTT.

The chain links TRBV5-1 to TRBJ1-1; possibly TRBD1 for D (6 bases). CDR3 length: 14 amino acids. V lost 4 bases, J lost 8 bases, and 18 bases lay in between. The germline CDR1 and CDR2 sequences are SGHRS and YFSETQ. CDR3 amino acids: CASSPLGWGTEAFF. The CDR3, as DNA: TGCGCCAGCAGCCCCCTAGGTTGGGGGACAGAAGCTTTCTTT.

The V and J genes are TRBV4-1 and TRBJ2-1; the D gene is possibly TRBD2 (6 bases). The CDR3 length is 12 residues. Germline CDR1 is MGHRA and CDR2 is YSYEKL. With 3 bases removed from V and 9 bases from J, the gap between germline ends came to 9 bases. As DNA, the CDR3 is TGCGCCAGCAGCCAGGGAGGATTTGAGCAGTTCTTC. Residues: CASSQGGFEQFF.

This clone was counted once. The rearrangement uses TRBV9 and TRBJ2-2, with D hard to call. V lost 1 base to trimming and J lost 8 bases, with 9 bases between them. CDR3 length: 13 residues. Germline lookup yields CDR1 SGDLS and CDR2 YYNGEE. The CDR3 bases are TGTGCCAGCAGCGTACAGGCCGTGGGGGAGCTGTTTTTT. Protein sequence: CASSVQAVGELFF.

The chain is built from TRBV4-1 and TRBJ2-1; tentatively, D is TRBD2 (5 bases). The CDR3 is 13 amino acids. Trimming pared 4 bases from V and 9 bases from J, leaving 13 bases between. Germline loops: CDR1 MGHRA, CDR2 YSYEKL. The CDR3 DNA reads as TGCGCCAGCAGCCTCGGAGGATTTGGTGAGCAGTTCTTC. It codes for CASSLGGFGEQFF.

The chain couples TRBV5-1 to TRBJ2-1, with 7 bases aligning to TRBD1. Germline V CDR1 and CDR2: SGHRS, YFSETQ. CDR3 length equals 17 residues. Germline trimming cut 0 bases from V and 9 bases from J; bases unmatched to any gene: 15. The CDR3 sequence is CASSLAMSGTDFGEQFF. The CDR3, as DNA: TGCGCCAGCAGCTTGGCGATGTCAGGGACAGATTTTGGTGAGCAGTTCTTC.

The genes are TRBV11-1 and TRBJ2-7; 10 nucleotides agree with TRBD1. The CDR3 covers 15 residues. Trimming cost V 1 base and J 5 bases; bases outside gene matches: 5. Germline V gene lookup returns CDR1 SGHAT and CDR2 FQDESV (reference sequence). The CDR3 DNA reads TGTGCCAGCAGCTTAGGTGGGACAGGGGAGGACGAGCAGTACTTC. Translating gives CASSLGGTGEDEQYF.

The V gene is TRBV5-4, the J gene TRBJ1-2, with a possible D match to TRBD1 (5 bases). This CDR3 is built from 14 residues. The germline gives CDR1 SGHNT, CDR2 YYREEE (reference sequence). The V gene lost 2 bases and the J gene lost 7 bases, with 15 bases spanning the gap. In DNA, the CDR3 is TGTGCCAGCAGCTTCTGGGCAGGGATGGGTGGCTACACCTTC. This sequence encodes CASSFWAGMGGYTF. The whole variable domain, filled in from reference TRBV5-4 and TRBJ1-2, reads ETGVTQSPTHLIKTRGQQVTLRCSSQSGHNTVSWYQQALGQGPQFIFQYYREEENGRGNFPPRFSGLQFPNYSSELNVNALELDDSALYLCASSFWAGMGGYTFGSGTRLTVV.

V usage is TRBV5-1 and J usage is TRBJ2-5, with 7 bases aligning to TRBD1. The end of the DNA aligns better with TRBJ2-7, so the J call may be wrong. The CDR3 consists of 14 residues. Germline V gene sequence: CDR1 SGHRS, CDR2 YFSETQ. CDR3: CASSLTGAGYEQYF. DNA for the CDR3: TGCGCCAGCAGCTTGACAGGGGCCGGGTACGAGCAGTACTTC.

The V gene is TRBV9, the J gene TRBJ2-7; D gene ambiguous. The length of the CDR3 is 13 residues. From germline, CDR1 is SGDLS and CDR2 YYNGEE. V was cut by 4 bases and J by 7 bases, with 15 bases left in between. CDR3 sequence: CASSPDTTPEQYF. Written as DNA, the CDR3 is TGTGCCAGCAGCCCTGACACCACTCCGGAGCAGTACTTC. The whole variable domain, remainder taken from reference TRBV9 and TRBJ2-7, is DSGVTQTPKHLITATGQRVTLRCSPRSGDLSVYWYQQSLDQGLQFLIQYYNGEERAKGNILERFSAQQFPDLHSELNLSSLELGDSALYFCASSPDTTPEQYFGPGTRLTVT.

The rearrangement joins TRBV28 to TRBJ2-7; weak D call: TRBD1 (5 bases). Trimming pared 4 bases from V and 7 bases from J, leaving 29 bases between. The germline V gene has CDR1 MDHEN and CDR2 SYDVKM. CDR3 length: 18 residues. CDR3: CASSSRMVLVFRAWEQYF. DNA for the CDR3: TGTGCCAGCAGTTCACGTATGGTATTGGTTTTCAGGGCTTGGGAGCAGTACTTC.

The chain is built from TRBV7-2 and TRBJ1-1; D gene unclear. V lost 9 bases and J 0 bases, leaving 5 bases between the germline ends. CDR1 and CDR2 (germline): SGHTA, FQGNSA. The CDR3 is 11 residues long. The CDR3 nucleotides read TGTGCCAGTCAGATGAACACTGAAGCTTTCTTT. Translating it yields CASQMNTEAFF.

This clone was observed a few times. This chain joins TRBV10-3 and TRBJ2-3; D is possibly TRBD1 (5 bases). The germline gives CDR1 ENHRY, CDR2 SYGVKD. The CDR3 totals 14 residues. The V end was cut by 10 bases, the J end by 0 bases, with 14 bases between. The CDR3 protein is CATRIGASTDTQYF. The CDR3 DNA reads TGTGCCACGCGAATTGGGGCAAGCACAGATACGCAGTATTTT.

The sample holds a few counts of this clone. The chain has TRBV19 and TRBJ2-1; 9 nucleotides match TRBD2. CDR1 is LNHDA and CDR2 is SQIVND in the germline V gene (reference sequence). This CDR3 spans 15 amino acids. V dropped 7 bases and J dropped 6; count of bases not matched to a gene: 10. In nucleotides, the CDR3 is TGTGCCAGTACCGAGGGACTAGCTTCAGCCAATGAGCAGTTCTTC. It translates to CASTEGLASANEQFF.